Presented here are 32 T cell receptor beta chains from one specimen sequenced in a study of T cell repertoires and Cas9 in healthy adults. TCRdb keeps only in-frame clones here, not all; method: immunoSEQ multiplex PCR. The sample includes about 14,000 clones, roughly 89% of them seen just once. The sequenced material came from Tregs (CD4+, CD25+, CD127-, CD137-, CD154-) from PBMCs; culture status not recorded. The origin of the receptors is a human donor in good health.

This chain links TRBV5-4 with TRBJ2-1; TRBD2 might be the D (6 bases). The CDR3 extends over 16 amino acids. Trimming took 4 bases from V and 2 from J, leaving 16 bases between them. Germline CDR1 reads SGHNT; CDR2 reads YYREEE (reference sequence). CDR3 in DNA: TGTGCCAGCAGCGGGGCAGGGAGGACAACCTACAATGAGCAGTTCTTC. This translates into CASSGAGRTTYNEQFF.

CDR3 amino acids: CASSPWGVYMNTEAFF. The CDR3 DNA is TGTGCCAGCAGCCCATGGGGGGTGTATATGAACACTGAAGCTTTCTTT. The rearrangement joins TRBV28 to TRBJ1-1; D is perhaps TRBD1 (5 bases). The CDR3 contains 16 residues. Trimming took 6 bases from V and 0 from J, leaving 17 bases between them. Germline V gene data show CDR1 as MDHEN and CDR2 as SYDVKM.

This chain uses TRBV4-3 with TRBJ1-4; 10 bases agree with TRBD1. The germline V gene has CDR1 LGHNA and CDR2 YSLEER. Trimming at V came to 1 base and at J to 8 bases, leaving 4 bases not matched to a gene. The length of the CDR3 is 15 residues. This CDR3 is CASSQAGQGGEKLFF. As DNA, the CDR3 is TGCGCCAGCAGCCAAGCCGGACAGGGGGGCGAAAAACTGTTTTTT.

The chain employs TRBV5-1 and TRBJ1-2, with D unclear. Germline lookup yields CDR1 SGHRS and CDR2 YFSETQ. V dropped 6 bases and J dropped 5 bases, with 20 bases sitting between them. The CDR3 totals 15 residues. Here the CDR3 reads CASTLGTTPYYGYTF. As DNA, the CDR3 is TGCGCCAGCACCTTAGGTACGACTCCCTATTATGGCTACACCTTC.

The chain carries TRBV7-3 and TRBJ2-1; no definite D call. CDR1 and CDR2 (germline): SGHTA, FQGTGA. The CDR3 has 15 amino acids. V was clipped by 3 bases and J by 0 bases, with 9 bases between them. CDR3 in DNA: TGTGCCAGCAGCTTTATGGTCAGCTCCTACAATGAGCAGTTCTTC. It yields the protein CASSFMVSSYNEQFF.

The V and J genes are TRBV4-2 and TRBJ2-3; no firm D call. Trimming cost V 0 bases and J 2 bases, with 9 bases left between them. The CDR3 is 15 residues long. Germline V lookup: CDR1 LGHNA, CDR2 YNFKEQ. The CDR3 nucleotides read TGTGCCAGCAGCCAAGAGGACCTTTACACAGATACGCAGTATTTT. This gives the protein CASSQEDLYTDTQYF.

The chain links TRBV12-5 to TRBJ2-5; possibly TRBD1 for D (6 bases). Trimming removed 5 bases from V and 9 bases from J, with 10 bases in between. This CDR3 is 11 amino acids long. Germline lookup yields CDR1 LGHNT and CDR2 FRNRAP. CDR3: CASGAGVPQYF. CDR3 bases: TGTGCTAGTGGTGCAGGGGTTCCCCAGTACTTC.

This rearrangement joins TRBV11-2 to TRBJ1-2; D might be TRBD1 (5 bases). Per the germline V gene, CDR1 is SGHAT and CDR2 is FQNNGV. The CDR3 runs to 12 residues. Trimming cost V 1 base and J 8 bases, with 8 bases left between them. CDR3 loop: CASSLGGVGYTF. CDR3 DNA: TGTGCCAGCAGCTTAGGAGGGGTCGGCTACACCTTC.

The rearrangement joins TRBV7-2 to TRBJ1-5; TRBD1 might be the D (6 bases). The CDR3 length is 14 residues. In germline, CDR1 is SGHTA, CDR2 FQGNSA. V lost 4 bases and J 5 bases, leaving 12 bases between the germline ends. Here the CDR3 DNA reads TGTGCCAGCAGCTCAACAGGGCTCCATCAGCCCCAGCATTTT. This encodes CASSSTGLHQPQHF.

This chain joins TRBV6-1 and TRBJ2-5; perhaps TRBD1 as D (5 bases). Between the trimmed V and J ends, which lost 6 bases and 2 bases, there was a span of 10 bases. Looked up from germline, CDR1 is MNHNS and CDR2 is SASEGT. This CDR3 region has 13 residues. The DNA for the CDR3 is TGTGCCAGCAGGATTGACAGACAAGAGACCCAGTACTTC. Its translation: CASRIDRQETQYF.

The J gene is TRBJ2-1, the V gene TRBV5-5; TRBD2 agrees at 14 bases. The J segment lost 6 bases and the V segment lost 6 bases, leaving 5 bases of the junction unmatched. CDR3 length: 15 amino acids. CDR1 is SGHKS and CDR2 is YYEKEE in the germline V gene (reference sequence). CDR3 amino acids: CASTPGLAGANEQFF. For the CDR3, the DNA is TGTGCCAGCACACCGGGACTAGCGGGGGCCAATGAGCAGTTCTTC.

This sequence joins TRBV7-2 and TRBJ2-7; 9 bases agree with TRBD2. The CDR3 has 15 amino acids. Germline CDR1 SGHTA, CDR2 FQGNSA. The J segment lost 4 bases and the V segment lost 1 base, leaving 5 bases of the junction unmatched. CDR3 sequence: CASSLGAGGPYEQYF. For the CDR3, the DNA is TGTGCCAGCAGCTTAGGCGCGGGGGGGCCTTACGAGCAGTACTTC.

The CDR3 coding sequence is TGTGCCAGCAGTCCTGCAGGGGGGGGCGCCCATGGCTACACCTTC. It encodes CASSPAGGGAHGYTF. This rearrangement joins TRBV6-5 to TRBJ1-2; 7 nucleotides line up with TRBD1. The CDR3 has 15 residues. The V segment lost 5 bases and the J segment 6 bases; nucleotides outside the gene matches: 12. Germline V gives CDR1 MNHEY, CDR2 SVGAGI.

The V gene is TRBV20-1, the J gene TRBJ1-2; D remains unclear. Germline V lookup: CDR1 DFQATT, CDR2 SNEGSKA (reference sequence). This CDR3 has 10 residues. Trimming stripped 5 bases from V and 8 bases from J, with 9 bases between. The CDR3 protein is CSAYNGGYTF. The CDR3 DNA sequence: TGCAGTGCTTACAATGGCGGCTACACCTTC.

This clone appeared a few times. The chain links TRBV7-2 to TRBJ2-1, with a tentative D call TRBD2 (5 bases). The V gene's germline CDR1 is SGHTA and CDR2 FQGNSA. The V end was cut by 5 bases, the J end by 12 bases, with 20 bases between. This CDR3 has 14 residues. The CDR3 sequence: CASSDPSTNVVQFF. CDR3 coding DNA: TGTGCCAGCAGCGACCCTAGCACCAATGTCGTGCAGTTCTTC.

V gene TRBV15 combines with J gene TRBJ2-7, with unresolved D. The CDR3 length is 13 residues. Germline V gene lookup returns CDR1 LNHNV and CDR2 YYDKDF (reference sequence). Trimming removed 3 bases at V and 6 bases at J, with 12 bases between. CDR3 in DNA: TGTGCCACCAGCAGGCTTAAAGGCGTCGAGCAGTACGTC. Protein: CATSRLKGVEQYV.

This clone was counted a few times. The rearrangement links TRBV19 to TRBJ1-2, with 10 bases aligning to TRBD1. The CDR3 length is 15 residues. Trimming at V came to 6 bases and at J to 4 bases, leaving 8 bases not matched to a gene. Germline V gene lookup returns CDR1 LNHDA and CDR2 SQIVND (reference sequence). Written as DNA, the CDR3 is TGTGCCAGTAGCGGACAGGGGGTTTACTTCTATGGCTACACCTTC. It translates to CASSGQGVYFYGYTF.

This rearrangement joins TRBV6-4 to TRBJ2-6, with D possibly matching TRBD2 (5 bases). V gave up 4 bases and J gave up 0 bases, with 16 bases separating them. Germline CDR1 is MRHNA and CDR2 is SNTAGT. The CDR3 covers 18 residues. Written as DNA, the CDR3 is TGTGCCAGCAGTGCACCGGGAAGACTAAGCTCTGGGGCCAACGTCCTGACTTTC. Amino acids: CASSAPGRLSSGANVLTF.

This clone was counted a single time. This chain uses TRBV7-2 with TRBJ1-5; TRBD1 matches 10 bases. CDR1 and CDR2 (germline): SGHTA, FQGNSA. The V segment lost 5 bases and the J segment 2 bases; nucleotides outside the gene matches: 3. This CDR3 has 15 residues. CDR3 bases: TGTGCCAGCAGCCAGACAGGGGGCGGCAATCAGCCCCAGCATTTT. Protein: CASSQTGGGNQPQHF.

The chain uses TRBV2 and TRBJ1-1, with TRBD1 as a possible D gene (5 bases). The CDR3 is 13 residues long. CDR1 is SNHLY and CDR2 is FYNNEI in the germline V gene. V gave up 7 bases and J gave up 7 bases, with 16 bases separating them. Here the CDR3 reads CASIGEGVDEAFF. DNA for the CDR3: TGTGCCAGCATAGGGGAGGGCGTAGATGAAGCTTTCTTT.

The genes are TRBV6-1 and TRBJ1-1, with D possibly being TRBD1 (6 bases). Between the trimmed V and J ends, which lost 6 bases and 6 bases, there was a span of 14 bases. The V gene's germline CDR1 is MNHNS and CDR2 SASEGT. The CDR3 has 13 residues. The CDR3, as DNA: TGTGCCAGCAGAACAGGGAGTCTTCCTGAAGCTTTCTTT. Translating it yields CASRTGSLPEAFF.

The chain carries TRBV7-9 and TRBJ1-2; TRBD1 might be the D (5 bases). Germline CDR1 reads SEHNR; CDR2 reads FQNEAQ (reference sequence). CDR3 length equals 13 residues. V lost 3 bases, J lost 7 bases, and 12 bases lay in between. CDR3 region: CASSFGGTGGYTF. The CDR3 bases are TGTGCCAGCAGCTTCGGGGGAACGGGTGGCTACACCTTC.

The V gene is TRBV7-2, the J gene TRBJ2-1, with TRBD2 matching over 8 bases. V lost 2 bases to trimming and J lost 0 bases; unmatched junction nucleotides: 6. The CDR3 covers 17 residues. Germline lookup yields CDR1 SGHTA and CDR2 FQGNSA. CDR3 loop: CASSLSAGGISYNEQFF. As DNA, the CDR3 is TGTGCCAGCAGCTTAAGCGCGGGAGGTATCTCCTACAATGAGCAGTTCTTC. The complete variable domain, with remaining parts taken from reference TRBV7-2 and TRBJ2-1, reads GAGVSQSPSNKVTEKGKDVELRCDPISGHTALYWYRQSLGQGLEFLIYFQGNSAPDKSGLPSDRFSAERTGGSVSTLTIQRTQQEDSAVYLCASSLSAGGISYNEQFFGPGTRLTVL.

The rearrangement links TRBV28 to TRBJ1-6, with TRBD1 matching over 7 bases. After removal of 6 bases from V and 9 bases from J, the junction contained 11 bases not matched to a gene. Germline V gives CDR1 MDHEN, CDR2 SYDVKM. This CDR3 comprises 15 residues. The CDR3 DNA reads as TGTGCCAGCAGACCTACCGGGACAGCCTCTTCACCCCTCCACTTT. Translated: CASRPTGTASSPLHF.

This chain connects TRBV11-2 to TRBJ2-1; D could derive from TRBD1 or TRBD2 (5 bases each). The V gene's germline CDR1 is SGHAT and CDR2 FQNNGV. Deletions cut 1 base from V and 0 bases from J, with 10 bases between. The CDR3 loop spans 16 amino acids. As DNA, the CDR3 is TGTGCCAGCAGCTTAGTAGAGGGGAGCTCCTACAATGAGCAGTTCTTC. This encodes CASSLVEGSSYNEQFF.

The rearrangement links TRBV7-9 to TRBJ2-1; 11 positions agree with TRBD1. Trimming cost V 3 bases and J 3 bases; bases outside gene matches: 4. CDR3 length: 16 amino acids. Germline CDR1 is SEHNR and CDR2 is FQNEAQ (reference sequence). The CDR3, as DNA: TGTGCCAGCAGCTTTAGGACAGGGGGCTTCTACAATGAGCAGTTCTTC. Amino acids: CASSFRTGGFYNEQFF. The full variable domain, its missing parts supplied by reference TRBV7-9 and TRBJ2-1, is DTGVSQNPRHKITKRGQNVTFRCDPISEHNRLYWYRQTLGQGPEFLTYFQNEAQLEKSRLLSDRFSAERPKGSFSTLEIQRTEQGDSAMYLCASSFRTGGFYNEQFFGPGTRLTVL.

This clone was counted a single time. V is TRBV4-1 and J is TRBJ1-4; no definite D call. This CDR3 is 15 amino acids long. Germline CDR1 and CDR2: MGHRA and YSYEKL. Trimming took off 0 bases at V and 5 bases at J, with 10 bases between the two ends. CDR3: CASSQDSGFNEKLFF. CDR3 coding DNA: TGCGCCAGCAGCCAAGATAGCGGGTTCAATGAAAAACTGTTTTTT.

The chain employs TRBV28 and TRBJ1-2; D remains ambiguous. V was pared by 1 base and J by 8 bases, with 8 bases between. This CDR3 comprises 12 residues. Germline CDR1 reads MDHEN; CDR2 reads SYDVKM. The CDR3 bases are TGTGCCAGCAGTTTATACGGGGTCGGCTACACCTTC. It specifies CASSLYGVGYTF.

V gene TRBV9 combines with J gene TRBJ2-7, with TRBD2 matching 9 bases. Gene TRBJ2-1 matches the end of the DNA better, so the J call may be wrong. The CDR3 is made up of 14 amino acids. The germline gives CDR1 SGDLS, CDR2 YYNGEE. In nucleotides, the CDR3 is TGTGCCAGCAGCGTCTTGGGACTAGCTAAAGAGCAGTTCTTC. This translates into CASSVLGLAKEQFF.

The gene calls are TRBV10-2 and TRBJ1-1; possibly TRBD1 for D (5 bases). V was shortened by 4 bases and J by 1 base, with 13 bases between the two germline ends. The V gene's germline CDR1 is WSHSY and CDR2 SAAADI. The CDR3 runs 15 residues. The CDR3 sequence is CASSVTRGTNTEAFF. Here the CDR3 DNA reads TGCGCCAGCAGTGTAACGCGGGGGACGAACACTGAAGCTTTCTTT.

The chain couples TRBV11-2 to TRBJ2-5; 8 positions match TRBD1. V gave up 0 bases and J gave up 1 base; unmatched junction bases: 1. Germline values: CDR1 SGHAT, CDR2 FQNNGV. The CDR3 length is 15 residues. CDR3 in amino acids: CASSLDGQGQETQYF. CDR3 DNA sequence: TGTGCCAGCAGCTTAGACGGACAGGGCCAAGAGACCCAGTACTTC. Drawing the rest from reference TRBV11-2 and TRBJ2-5, the complete variable domain is EAGVAQSPRYKIIEKRQSVAFWCNPISGHATLYWYQQILGQGPKLLIQFQNNGVVDDSQLPKDRFSAERLKGVDSTLKIQPAKLEDSAVYLCASSLDGQGQETQYFGPGTRLLVL.

The V gene is TRBV4-1, the J gene TRBJ2-5; 7 bases are a match to TRBD2. V lost 4 bases and J lost 2; bases outside the gene matches: 4. The CDR3 length is 14 residues. From germline, CDR1 is MGHRA and CDR2 YSYEKL. This chain's CDR3 is CASSPSGVQETQYF. In DNA form, the CDR3 reads TGCGCCAGCAGCCCAAGCGGGGTGCAAGAGACCCAGTACTTC.